This T cell receptor beta chain emerged from a study of OX40 agonist ivuxolimab in advanced cancers. Turning to the overall study: The costimulatory receptor OX40 (CD134) was targeted by ivuxolimab, a fully human IgG2 agonistic monoclonal antibody. A male proportion of approximately 83% and a mean age of approximately 55 years, ranging from about 20 to 79, were recorded for the dose-escalation cohort. Intravenous ivuxolimab was administered to patients every 2 weeks at six dose levels: 0.01, 0.1, 0.3, 1.5, 3 and 10 mg/kg. The monotherapy dose-escalation portion (N of about 52 patients) of the phase I ivuxolimab trial is reported in the paper. Of the approximately 50 dose-escalation patients, hepatocellular carcinoma was present in approximately 20, melanoma in roughly 15, renal cell carcinoma in 9 and head and neck cancer in 9. Partial responses occurred in three dose-escalation patients, of whom one had hepatocellular carcinoma and two had cutaneous melanoma. Peripheral TCRbeta sequencing aimed to test whether ivuxolimab altered TCR sequence diversity and caused clonal T-cell expansion. Patients were allowed to have had prior anti-PD-1, anti-PD-L1 or anti-CTLA-4 therapy, and approximately 40% of the dose-escalation patients had been treated with checkpoint inhibitors.

What the work shows at the level of the full study, not this receptor alone: On average, CD8+ T cells showed more expanded clones than CD4+ T cells after ivuxolimab. Antigen specificity was not determined for the clonally expanded peripheral T cells. Partial responders in the 0.1-3.0 mg/kg groups had among the lowest normalized peripheral clonal expansion, especially among CD8+ T cells. At doses of 0.1 to 3.0 mg/kg, clonal expansion of both CD4+ and CD8+ T cells in blood was seen between baseline and week 6. Low levels of normalized T-cell clonal expansion were also shown by some nonresponding patients.

The trial excluded patients who had a history of autoimmune disease or were on systemic immunosuppression. Peripheral blood for TCR sequencing was drawn from every dose cohort at baseline, at cycle 4 day 1 and at cycle 7 day 1. Samples were obtained from an open-label, multicenter, first-in-human phase I dose-escalation trial of ivuxolimab. The trial enrolled adults with locally advanced or metastatic head and neck squamous cell, hepatocellular, melanoma or renal cell carcinoma. CD4+ and CD8+ T cells were sorted separately from peripheral blood before TCR sequencing. To sequence the TCRbeta CDR3 region, genomic DNA was isolated from the sorted cells. TCRbeta CDR3 regions were sequenced using the immunoSEQ Assay. In TCRdb, the immuneACCESS table is reduced to in-frame sequences with V and J assigned. These tables do not hold every clone; where another copy was compared, an unresolved V gene accounts for under half, and the others remain unexplained. Within this sample are more than 65,000 clones, with around 94% of them counted one time only. The top ten clonotypes cover around 14% of the sample.

Taken from cysteine to phenylalanine, the CDR3 has 12 residues. Of all the DNA, just the CDR3 is kept, 36 bases in frame from base 1. V is pruned by 7 bases and J by 9 bases, leaving 11 bases of the junction without a gene match. CDR1 and CDR2, per the germline V gene, are SQVTM and ANQGSEA. About this clone itself: No antigen is known for it. The input lacks base qualities; no much larger clone sits a single base away.

The rearranged segments are TRBV29-1 and TRBJ2-7; the central 8 bases match TRBD2. This material consisted of CD4+ or CD8+ T cells sorted from blood, taken in a trial of the OX40 agonist ivuxolimab. This sequence was found in an adult with an advanced solid tumor such as melanoma, head and neck, liver or kidney cancer. CDR3 loop: CSARGGHQGQYF. The DNA sequence follows: TGCAGCGCCCGGGGGGGCCACCAGGGGCAGTACTTC.